Shown below are 5 T cell receptor beta chains from a single sample sequenced in a study of T cell responses to AZD1222 COVID-19 vaccine. This table comes from immunoSEQ multiplex PCR, and its TCRdb copy is limited to in-frame clones, with some not included. The sample yields 150,000 or so clones, approximately 91% seen once. The specimen was peripheral blood, collected 28 days after the second AZD1222 dose. The receptors originated from an adult who received the AZD1222 COVID-19 vaccine.

The chain uses TRBV30 and TRBJ2-7; possible D gene TRBD2, 6 bases. The V gene lost 2 bases and the J gene lost 0 bases, with 11 bases spanning the gap. Germline CDR1 and CDR2: GTSNPN and SVGIG (reference sequence). The CDR3 covers 14 residues. Here the CDR3 reads CAWSNGGSSYEQYF. CDR3 coding DNA: TGTGCCTGGAGTAACGGAGGGAGCTCCTACGAGCAGTACTTC.

This clone has a single count. The V gene is TRBV24-1, the J gene TRBJ2-5; 8 bases are shared with TRBD1. Trimming took 7 bases from V and 4 from J; bases not matched to a gene: 4. This CDR3 comprises 13 residues. Germline CDR1 KGHDR, CDR2 SFDVKD. The CDR3 spells CATSLQGGETQYF. The CDR3 bases are TGTGCCACCAGCTTACAGGGGGGAGAGACCCAGTACTTC.

The rearrangement links TRBV19 to TRBJ1-4; 8 nucleotides align to TRBD1. The germline V gene encodes CDR1 LNHDA and CDR2 SQIVND (reference sequence). Trimming cost V 5 bases and J 4 bases; bases outside gene matches: 6. The CDR3 length is 15 residues. The CDR3 region is CASSARQGNNEKLFF. The DNA for the CDR3 is TGTGCCAGTAGTGCCCGACAGGGGAATAATGAAAAACTGTTTTTT.

The chain recombines TRBV27 with TRBJ1-1, with 8 bases identical to TRBD1. This CDR3 region has 16 residues. J was trimmed by 0 bases and V by 0 bases; bases with no gene match: 3. The V gene's germline CDR1 is MNHEY and CDR2 SMNVEV (reference sequence). CDR3: CASSLSRTGLNTEAFF. The CDR3 bases are TGTGCCAGCAGTTTATCCCGGACAGGGCTGAACACTGAAGCTTTCTTT.

The chain links TRBV6-5 to TRBJ2-1; the D gene is possibly TRBD2 (5 bases). The CDR3 spans 13 residues. Trimming stripped 6 bases from V and 2 bases from J, with 8 bases between. Germline CDR1 reads MNHEY; CDR2 reads SVGAGI. CDR3 amino acids: CASSHGTYNEQFF. The CDR3, as DNA: TGTGCCAGCAGCCACGGGACCTACAATGAGCAGTTCTTC.